These T cell receptor beta chains were read from a single sample in a study of blood T cell repertoires in COVID-19. The assay was immunoSEQ multiplex PCR, and TCRdb's table has in-frame clones only and misses some. This table holds 150,000 to 200,000 clones, approximately 90% found once. Specimen: peripheral blood. Receptors were obtained from a man aged 35 to 55 with active or convalescent COVID-19. CDR3s include the opening cysteine and the closing phenylalanine or tryptophan. The D gene is left open where the match is weak. Size tells how often a clone was seen (once, few, many) or the class of an expanded clone, and some rows leave it out.

D gene: TRBD2
J gene: TRBJ2-3
clone size: .
V gene: TRBV7-2
CDR3 protein: CASRASGALPTDTQYF
CDR3 DNA: TGTGCCAGCAGGGCCAGCGGGGCCCTCCCCACAGATACGCAGTATTTT

D gene: TRBD1
J gene: TRBJ1-5
clone size: .
V gene: TRBV2
CDR3 protein: CASSGDRVGQPQHF
CDR3 DNA: TGTGCCAGCAGTGGGGACAGGGTAGGGCAGCCCCAGCATTTT

D gene: TRBD1
J gene: TRBJ2-2
clone size: .
V gene: TRBV7-9
CDR3 protein: CASSRDRGVTGELFF
CDR3 DNA: TGTGCCAGCAGCCGCGACAGGGGGGTCACCGGGGAGCTGTTTTTT

D gene: .
J gene: TRBJ1-4
clone size: once
V gene: TRBV2
CDR3 protein: CASGVGTNEKLFF
CDR3 DNA: TGTGCCAGCGGTGTCGGAACTAATGAAAAACTGTTTTTT

D gene: .
J gene: TRBJ2-7
clone size: .
V gene: TRBV4-1
CDR3 protein: CASSPPGASYEQYF
CDR3 DNA: TGCGCCAGCAGCCCGCCGGGAGCCTCCTACGAGCAGTACTTC

D gene: TRBD1
J gene: TRBJ2-3
clone size: .
V gene: TRBV2
CDR3 protein: CASRGQGTDTQYF
CDR3 DNA: TGTGCCAGCAGGGGACAGGGTACAGATACGCAGTATTTT

D gene: .
J gene: TRBJ2-7
clone size: .
V gene: TRBV5-1
CDR3 protein: CASSLAGLKETVLSYEQYF
CDR3 DNA: TGCGCCAGCAGCTTGGCCGGCCTAAAGGAGACGGTGCTCTCCTACGAGCAGTACTTC

D gene: TRBD1
J gene: TRBJ2-1
clone size: .
V gene: TRBV7-3
CDR3 protein: CASSLIASGGYEQFF
CDR3 DNA: TGTGCCAGCAGCTTAATCGCCTCAGGGGGCTATGAGCAGTTCTTC

D gene: TRBD1
J gene: TRBJ2-5
clone size: .
V gene: TRBV11-2
CDR3 protein: CASSSPPGQSQYF
CDR3 DNA: TGTGCCAGCAGCTCGCCCCCGGGACAGAGCCAGTACTTC

D gene: TRBD1
J gene: TRBJ1-6
clone size: .
V gene: TRBV9
CDR3 protein: CASSVGRDRGSAPLHF
CDR3 DNA: TGTGCCAGCAGCGTAGGCCGAGACAGGGGTAGTGCACCCCTCCACTTT

D gene: .
J gene: TRBJ1-1
clone size: once
V gene: TRBV18
CDR3 protein: CASSPDKDRTPEAFF
CDR3 DNA: TGTGCCAGCTCACCCGATAAAGACAGGACCCCTGAAGCTTTCTTT

D gene: TRBD2
J gene: TRBJ2-2
clone size: few
V gene: TRBV11-3
CDR3 protein: CASSLSLAGGPNTGELFF
CDR3 DNA: TGTGCCAGCAGCTTATCGCTAGCGGGGGGGCCTAACACCGGGGAGCTGTTTTTT

D gene: TRBD1
J gene: TRBJ2-2
clone size: .
V gene: TRBV10-3
CDR3 protein: CAISITGGMGELFF
CDR3 DNA: TGTGCCATCAGTATCACAGGGGGTATGGGGGAGCTGTTTTTT

D gene: TRBD2
J gene: TRBJ2-3
clone size: .
V gene: TRBV6-4
CDR3 protein: CASSDSRAGGPPDTQYF
CDR3 DNA: TGTGCCAGCAGTGACTCCAGGGCGGGAGGGCCCCCAGATACGCAGTATTTT

D gene: TRBD1
J gene: TRBJ1-2
clone size: .
V gene: TRBV5-1
CDR3 protein: CASSSQGAYGYTF
CDR3 DNA: TGCGCCAGCAGCTCACAGGGGGCCTATGGCTACACCTTC

D gene: .
J gene: TRBJ2-1
clone size: .
V gene: TRBV29-1
CDR3 protein: CSVHTGNRGVLDEQFF
CDR3 DNA: TGCAGCGTCCACACAGGGAATCGAGGGGTACTGGATGAGCAGTTCTTC

D gene: TRBD1
J gene: TRBJ1-2
clone size: .
V gene: TRBV5-1
CDR3 protein: CASSLARGDYGYTF
CDR3 DNA: TGCGCCAGCAGCTTGGCCAGGGGGGACTATGGCTACACCTTC

D gene: TRBD1
J gene: TRBJ1-1
clone size: .
V gene: TRBV7-8
CDR3 protein: CASSGDRGNLGLAFF
CDR3 DNA: TGTGCCAGCAGCGGGGACAGGGGTAACTTGGGTTTAGCTTTCTTT

D gene: TRBD1
J gene: TRBJ1-2
clone size: .
V gene: TRBV6-5
CDR3 protein: CASSYLGQGAYGYTF
CDR3 DNA: TGTGCCAGCAGTTACCTAGGACAGGGGGCCTATGGCTACACCTTC

D gene: TRBD1
J gene: TRBJ2-7
clone size: .
V gene: TRBV5-1
CDR3 protein: CASSLGVSGGIYEQYF
CDR3 DNA: TGCGCCAGCAGCTTGGGAGTATCAGGGGGTATCTACGAGCAGTACTTC

D gene: TRBD1
J gene: TRBJ1-2
clone size: .
V gene: TRBV25-1
CDR3 protein: CASTVGQANGYTF
CDR3 DNA: TGTGCCAGCACCGTGGGACAGGCTAATGGCTACACCTTC

D gene: .
J gene: TRBJ2-3
clone size: .
V gene: TRBV7-2
CDR3 protein: CASSSVRDNIDTQYF
CDR3 DNA: TGTGCCAGCAGCTCGGTCCGGGACAATATCGATACGCAGTATTTT

D gene: TRBD2
J gene: TRBJ2-7
clone size: .
V gene: TRBV19
CDR3 protein: CASSMSLAGPSSSYEQYF
CDR3 DNA: TGTGCCAGTAGTATGTCATTAGCGGGGCCTTCTAGCTCCTACGAGCAGTACTTC

D gene: TRBD1
J gene: TRBJ2-7
clone size: .
V gene: TRBV27
CDR3 protein: CASSPGQGGEKYF
CDR3 DNA: TGTGCCAGCAGTCCGGGACAGGGTGGTGAAAAGTACTTC

D gene: .
J gene: TRBJ2-5
clone size: .
V gene: TRBV18
CDR3 protein: CASSPYQETQYF
CDR3 DNA: TGTGCCAGCTCACCCTATCAAGAGACCCAGTACTTC

D gene: .
J gene: TRBJ1-5
clone size: .
V gene: TRBV24-1
CDR3 protein: CATSDSSGVPEEPQHF
CDR3 DNA: TGTGCCACCAGTGATTCCTCAGGGGTCCCCGAGGAGCCCCAGCATTTT

D gene: TRBD1
J gene: TRBJ1-4
clone size: .
V gene: TRBV11-2
CDR3 protein: CASSFDRGPTEKLFF
CDR3 DNA: TGTGCCAGCAGCTTTGACAGGGGCCCTACTGAAAAACTGTTTTTT

D gene: .
J gene: TRBJ1-5
clone size: .
V gene: TRBV27
CDR3 protein: CASNNRGRSNQPQHF
CDR3 DNA: TGTGCCAGCAATAATCGGGGTAGGAGCAATCAGCCCCAGCATTTT

D gene: .
J gene: TRBJ1-1
clone size: .
V gene: TRBV5-1
CDR3 protein: CASSSQGSNTEAFF
CDR3 DNA: TGCGCCAGCAGCTCTCAGGGATCGAACACTGAAGCTTTCTTT

D gene: .
J gene: TRBJ1-4
clone size: .
V gene: TRBV4-1
CDR3 protein: CASSHRVTNEKLFF
CDR3 DNA: TGCGCCAGCAGCCACAGGGTTACTAATGAAAAACTGTTTTTT

D gene: .
J gene: TRBJ1-5
clone size: .
V gene: TRBV7-9
CDR3 protein: CASSSTGSNQPQHF
CDR3 DNA: TGTGCCAGCAGCTCTACAGGTAGCAATCAGCCCCAGCATTTT

D gene: TRBD1
J gene: TRBJ2-6
clone size: .
V gene: TRBV18
CDR3 protein: CASSRDRALSGANVLTF
CDR3 DNA: TGTGCCAGCTCACGAGACAGGGCGCTCTCTGGGGCCAACGTCCTGACTTTC

D gene: TRBD1
J gene: TRBJ2-5
clone size: .
V gene: TRBV5-1
CDR3 protein: CASSLGDRVWQETQYF
CDR3 DNA: TGCGCCAGCAGCTTGGGGGACAGGGTTTGGCAAGAGACCCAGTACTTC

D gene: TRBD2
J gene: TRBJ2-7
clone size: .
V gene: TRBV5-6
CDR3 protein: CASSLRASGTYEQYF
CDR3 DNA: TGTGCCAGCAGCTTGAGGGCTAGCGGTACCTACGAGCAGTACTTC

D gene: TRBD2
J gene: TRBJ2-2
clone size: .
V gene: TRBV24-1
CDR3 protein: CATSDPGGDTGELFF
CDR3 DNA: TGTGCCACCAGTGATCCGGGAGGGGACACCGGGGAGCTGTTTTTT

D gene: .
J gene: TRBJ1-5
clone size: .
V gene: TRBV19
CDR3 protein: CASSMERTNQPQHF
CDR3 DNA: TGTGCCAGTAGTATGGAGCGGACTAATCAGCCCCAGCATTTT

D gene: .
J gene: TRBJ1-5
clone size: .
V gene: TRBV5-5
CDR3 protein: CASSPHGGSSNQPQHF
CDR3 DNA: TGTGCCAGCAGCCCCCACGGGGGGAGTAGCAATCAGCCCCAGCATTTT

D gene: .
J gene: TRBJ1-2
clone size: .
V gene: TRBV24-1
CDR3 protein: CATSDSAKNYGYTF
CDR3 DNA: TGTGCCACCAGTGACTCCGCGAAGAACTATGGCTACACCTTC

D gene: TRBD2
J gene: TRBJ2-7
clone size: .
V gene: TRBV30
CDR3 protein: CAWSVGGSSYEQYF
CDR3 DNA: TGTGCCTGGAGTGTAGGCGGGAGCTCCTACGAGCAGTACTTC

D gene: TRBD1
J gene: TRBJ1-5
clone size: .
V gene: TRBV28
CDR3 protein: CASSLTDRVGYQPQHF
CDR3 DNA: TGTGCCAGCAGTTTGACGGACAGGGTGGGTTATCAGCCCCAGCATTTT